The clone carrying this T cell receptor beta chain has more than one count but fewer than ten. The CDR3 extends over 13 amino acids. Germline values: CDR1 LGHNA, CDR2 YNFKEQ. The germline V and J ends were trimmed by 0 bases and 4 bases, with 4 bases remaining between them. As handled by the study authors: Amplification of reference gene primers was used by the study to estimate nucleated cell counts. The repertoire was sequenced with immunoSEQ multiplex PCR; TCRdb's copy has only in-frame clones and lacks some. D and trimming were read from the DNA, whereas the V and J calls and clone size are those reported in that table. Of about 110,000 clones listed, 82% are singletons. This sample is part of a study of blood T cell repertoires in COVID-19. Overall study: Sites across the United States, Italy and Spain contributed samples from acute and convalescent COVID-19. PBMCs, B-cell-depleted T cells, or T cells provided the cDNA or gDNA that made up the material.

Sample: peripheral blood. The origin of this receptor is a man between 65 and 85 years old with acute or convalescent COVID-19. The chain carries TRBV4-2 and TRBJ1-5; D gene uncertain. In DNA form, the CDR3 reads TGTGCCAGCAGCCAAGAACTAAATCAGCCCCAGCATTTT. It encodes CASSQELNQPQHF.